This T cell receptor beta chain was identified during a study of blood T cell repertoires in COVID-19. V lost 2 bases, J lost 8 bases, and 9 bases stayed unmatched. CDR1 and CDR2 (germline): SNHLY, FYNNEI. This CDR3 spans 16 amino acids. TCRdb keeps only in-frame clones here, not all; method: immunoSEQ multiplex PCR. Counted here are hundreds of thousands of clones, nearly 90% occurring once; the ten biggest clones make up roughly 16%. Which cohort a participant joined came from the clinical history participants gave. Sequenced material: PBMCs or T cells enriched from blood (not recorded which). The chain recombines TRBV2 with TRBJ2-1; 10 bases are shared with TRBD2. This clonotype was obtained from a man aged 25 to 40 who had been exposed to COVID-19. CDR3 residues: CASSERSGGAWDEQFF. As DNA, the CDR3 is TGTGCCAGCAGTGAAAGAAGCGGGGGGGCGTGGGATGAGCAGTTCTTC.